This T cell receptor beta chain is drawn from a study of T cells in Graves' hyperthyroidism and ophthalmopathy. Amplified regions were TCR beta CDR3 sequences from RNA transcripts. TCR CDR3 regions were first amplified by RT-PCR with HTBI primers. MiXCR, run by TCRdb on the multiplex PCR reads, gives a single entry per CDR3 protein. The data show about 350,000 distinct CDR3 sequences, with around 18% seen just once and about 16% held by the top ten. In its sample, this clonotype was seen many times. CDR1 KGHDR and CDR2 SFDVKD come from the germline V gene. The V segment lost 4 bases and the J segment 7 bases; nucleotides outside the gene matches: 13. The CDR3 is 17 amino acids.

Sequencing input: blood. The clonotype originates from a woman in her forties with Graves' ophthalmopathy. The genes are TRBV24-1 and TRBJ2-1; 9 nucleotides line up with TRBD2. The CDR3: CATSDAAGGTSENEQFF. CDR3 coding DNA: TGTGCCACCAGTGACGCTGCGGGGGGGACGTCGGAGAATGAGCAGTTCTTC.